This entry lists 22 T cell receptor beta chains sequenced from one sample in a study of immune cell composition in non-small cell lung cancer. Normal lung sampling was at least 3 cm from the tumour, as distant as possible. Profiled with immunoSEQ multiplex PCR; TCRdb holds only in-frame clones, not every one. The sample includes about 1,800 clones, 60% to 75% of them seen just once. Sequenced input: non-adjacent lung tissue. These receptors came from a human donor with non-small cell lung cancer.

The rearrangement uses TRBV5-5 and TRBJ1-6; 10 nucleotides match TRBD1. The germline V gene encodes CDR1 SGHKS and CDR2 YYEKEE (reference sequence). The CDR3 is made up of 16 amino acids. The ends lost 0 bases at V and 9 bases at J; junction bases unmatched: 6. The CDR3 region is CASSLAMGQGSSPLHF. The CDR3 nucleotides are TGTGCCAGCAGCTTGGCCATGGGACAGGGGTCTTCACCCCTCCACTTT.

The J gene is TRBJ2-5, the V gene TRBV7-2; 7 bases align to TRBD2. Germline assignment: CDR1 SGHTA and CDR2 FQGNSA. This CDR3 is 15 amino acids long. J lost 4 bases, V lost 5 bases, and 10 bases had no gene match. CDR3 nucleotide sequence: TGTGCCAGCAGCCCCCAATGGGGGGAGGGAGAGACCCAGTACTTC. Encoded protein: CASSPQWGEGETQYF.

The rearrangement joins TRBV2 to TRBJ2-3, with D perhaps TRBD2 (6 bases). The CDR3 has 15 amino acids. Trimming took off 3 bases at V and 0 bases at J, with 10 bases between the two ends. Germline V gene lookup returns CDR1 SNHLY and CDR2 FYNNEI. This CDR3 reads CASSDGTYSTDTQYF. In DNA form, the CDR3 reads TGTGCCAGCAGTGACGGGACTTACAGCACAGATACGCAGTATTTT.

This clone turned up a few times. The gene calls are TRBV4-1 and TRBJ1-2; D may be TRBD1 (5 bases). Germline V gene sequence: CDR1 MGHRA, CDR2 YSYEKL. The CDR3 covers 12 residues. V gave up 0 bases and J gave up 8 bases, with 7 bases separating them. The CDR3 DNA reads TGCGCCAGCAGCCAAGATAGGGGAGGCTACACCTTC. This translates into CASSQDRGGYTF.

This clone was detected once. This sequence joins TRBV6-5 and TRBJ2-5; 8 bases fit TRBD2. Germline assignment: CDR1 MNHEY and CDR2 SVGAGI. This CDR3 comprises 16 residues. The V segment lost 3 bases and the J segment 0 bases; nucleotides outside the gene matches: 6. The CDR3 DNA reads TGTGCCAGCAGTTATTCCCGCGGGGGGTACCAAGAGACCCAGTACTTC. The encoded protein is CASSYSRGGYQETQYF.

The chain uses TRBV7-9 and TRBJ1-1; no reliable D call. There are 13 residues in the CDR3. V was shortened by 3 bases and J by 0 bases, with 5 bases between the two germline ends. Germline V gives CDR1 SEHNR, CDR2 FQNEAQ (reference sequence). This CDR3 is CASSFTMNTEAFF. Written as DNA, the CDR3 is TGTGCCAGCAGCTTTACAATGAACACTGAAGCTTTCTTT.

This clone has more than one count but fewer than ten. The rearrangement links TRBV6-5 to TRBJ2-5, with TRBD2 identical over 11 bases. The V gene's germline CDR1 is MNHEY and CDR2 SVGAGI. The CDR3 has 16 amino acids. Unmatched junction bases numbered 9, after V lost 4 bases and J lost 5 bases. For the CDR3, the DNA is TGTGCCAGCAGTTCCCATCTAGCGGGGGGATCTGAGACCCAGTACTTC. It codes for CASSSHLAGGSETQYF.

The rearrangement uses TRBV4-3 and TRBJ2-5, with 11 bases that match TRBD2. Per germline, CDR1 LGHNA and CDR2 YSLEER. The CDR3 loop spans 15 amino acids. The junction had 5 bases not matched to a gene; V was cut back by 4 bases and J by 4 bases. The CDR3 is CASSLLAGGPETQYF. CDR3 nucleotide sequence: TGCGCCAGCAGCCTCTTAGCGGGGGGGCCAGAGACCCAGTACTTC.

This clone was counted only a few times. The rearrangement uses TRBV5-1 and TRBJ1-1; the match to TRBD1 covers 10 bases. This CDR3 has 14 residues. The trim removed 0 bases at V and 4 bases at J, leaving 0 bases unmatched. Germline assignment: CDR1 SGHRS and CDR2 YFSETQ. The CDR3 spells CASSLGTGGTEAFF. The CDR3 bases are TGCGCCAGCAGCTTGGGGACAGGGGGCACTGAAGCTTTCTTT.

Worth noting for this clone: The junction departs from the called germline gene at one end, perhaps through a read error. The rearrangement joins TRBV4-3 to TRBJ1-1; D call uncertain. The CDR3 consists of 18 residues. Germline V lookup: CDR1 LGHNA, CDR2 YSLEER. The CDR3 DNA is TGCGCCAGCAGCCAAGATGTTTGGCAGGCGGGTCGGAACGCTGAAGCTTTCTTT. This codes for CASSQDVWQAGRNAEAFF.

This clone was observed a single time. This chain connects TRBV19 to TRBJ1-1; TRBD1 might be the D (6 bases). The V gene lost 10 bases and the J gene lost 1 base, with 13 bases spanning the gap. Per the germline V gene, CDR1 is LNHDA and CDR2 is SQIVND (reference sequence). The CDR3 length is 13 residues. In DNA, the CDR3 is TGTGCCACTTTGGACAGACAGAACACTGAAGCTTTCTTT. It yields the protein CATLDRQNTEAFF.

The CDR3 DNA sequence: TGTGCAACACTAGCGGGACTTCAGTCCTACAATGAGCAGTTCTTC. Amino acids: CATLAGLQSYNEQFF. The rearrangement joins TRBV7-2 to TRBJ2-1, with 10 bases identical to TRBD2. The germline gives CDR1 SGHTA, CDR2 FQGNSA. The CDR3 loop spans 15 amino acids.

As to this clone: A far bigger clonotype differs at one base, so this is likely a read error. Other DNA sequences in this specimen translate into the identical CDR3. This chain joins TRBV11-2 and TRBJ2-7, with 8 nucleotides matching TRBD1. The CDR3 extends over 16 amino acids. The germline V gene encodes CDR1 SGHAT and CDR2 FQNNGV. V shed 1 base and J 3 bases; nucleotides not matched to a gene: 8. CDR3 sequence reads: CASSLVFGQGIYEQYF. In DNA form, the CDR3 reads TGTGCCAGCAGCTTAGTATTTGGACAGGGCATCTACGAGCAGTACTTC.

This chain uses TRBV6-1 with TRBJ1-5; possibly TRBD1 for D (6 bases). The CDR3 spans 15 residues. Trimming shortened V by 4 bases and J by 3 bases, and 13 bases separated the two germline ends. The germline gives CDR1 MNHNS, CDR2 SASEGT. The CDR3: CASSAGTPYNQPQHF. CDR3 DNA sequence: TGTGCCAGCAGTGCGGGGACACCATACAATCAGCCCCAGCATTTT.

The chain has TRBV7-2 and TRBJ1-6, with TRBD1 as a possible D gene (5 bases). V lost 1 base and J lost 7, with 11 bases in between. The length of the CDR3 is 15 residues. Per the germline V gene, CDR1 is SGHTA and CDR2 is FQGNSA. DNA for the CDR3: TGTGCCAGCAGCTTAGATAACCGGGGGAATTCACCCCTCCACTTT. Translating gives CASSLDNRGNSPLHF. Full variable domain (missing parts from reference TRBV7-2 and TRBJ1-6): GAGVSQSPSNKVTEKGKDVELRCDPISGHTALYWYRQSLGQGLEFLIYFQGNSAPDKSGLPSDRFSAERTGGSVSTLTIQRTQQEDSAVYLCASSLDNRGNSPLHFGNGTRLTVT.

This rearrangement joins TRBV5-4 to TRBJ1-6; 10 bases fit TRBD1. Germline loops: CDR1 SGHNT, CDR2 YYREEE (reference sequence). J lost 9 bases, V lost 0 bases, and 6 bases had no gene match. The CDR3 has 16 residues. The CDR3 protein is CASSLAMGQGSSPLHF. In DNA form, the CDR3 reads TGTGCCAGCAGCTTGGCCATGGGACAGGGGTCTTCACCCCTCCACTTT.

CDR3 DNA: TGTGCCAGCAGCTTGGGGGGGACAGGGAGGGTGGCTGGGGCCAACGTCCTGACTTTC. Translation: CASSLGGTGRVAGANVLTF. The chain recombines TRBV5-6 with TRBJ2-6, with 9 bases lining up with TRBD1. The CDR3 has 19 residues. V lost 0 bases, J lost 2 bases, and 9 bases stayed unmatched. In germline, CDR1 is SGHDT, CDR2 YYEEEE.

In its sample, this clone was seen a few times. The chain couples TRBV30 to TRBJ1-2, with 7 bases identical to TRBD1. The CDR3 sequence is 13 residues long. CDR1 GTSNPN and CDR2 SVGIG come from the germline V gene (reference sequence). The trim removed 2 bases at V and 2 bases at J, leaving 2 bases unmatched. CDR3 region: CAWSPGQNYGYTF. The CDR3, as DNA: TGTGCCTGGAGTCCGGGACAGAACTATGGCTACACCTTC. The full variable domain, with the rest looked up from reference TRBV30 and TRBJ1-2, is SQTIHQWPATLVQPVGSPLSLECTVEGTSNPNLYWYRQAAGRGLQLLFYSVGIGQISSEVPQNLSASRPQDRQFILSSKKLLLSDSGFYLCAWSPGQNYGYTFGSGTRLTVV.

This clone was counted between two and nine times. The chain couples TRBV27 to TRBJ2-7; TRBD1 matches 7 bases. The V gene end was trimmed by 4 bases and the J gene end by 6 bases; junction bases not matched to a gene: 6. The CDR3 runs 13 residues. Germline CDR1 reads MNHEY; CDR2 reads SMNVEV (reference sequence). DNA of the CDR3: TGTGCCAGCAGTTCCACACAGGGGACCGAGCAGTACTTC. Its protein is CASSSTQGTEQYF.

V and J are TRBV6-6 and TRBJ2-1; 7 nucleotides line up with TRBD1. Trimming took 4 bases from V and 6 from J; bases not matched to a gene: 6. The germline V gene encodes CDR1 MNHNY and CDR2 SVGAGI (reference sequence). The CDR3 runs to 14 residues. The CDR3 here is CASSSQGPFNEQFF. The CDR3 region has the DNA TGTGCCAGCAGTTCACAGGGGCCTTTCAATGAGCAGTTCTTC.

This chain connects TRBV7-9 to TRBJ2-7, with 9 bases lining up with TRBD1. CDR1 is SEHNR, CDR2 FQNEAQ, per germline (reference sequence). The ends lost 5 bases at V and 2 bases at J; junction bases unmatched: 10. CDR3 length equals 16 residues. The CDR3 sequence is CASSQPTGGSAYEQYF. The CDR3 coding sequence is TGTGCCAGCAGCCAACCGACAGGGGGTAGCGCCTACGAGCAGTACTTC.

The chain couples TRBV4-3 to TRBJ2-2; 7 nucleotides align to TRBD2. The CDR3 runs 18 residues. Germline-derived CDR1 and CDR2 are LGHNA and YSLEER. After removal of 4 bases from V and 0 bases from J, the junction contained 11 bases not matched to a gene. As DNA, the CDR3 is TGCGCCAGCAGCCCCTCGGTTGGGGCGGGGGCGAACACCGGGGAGCTGTTTTTT. Its translation is CASSPSVGAGANTGELFF.